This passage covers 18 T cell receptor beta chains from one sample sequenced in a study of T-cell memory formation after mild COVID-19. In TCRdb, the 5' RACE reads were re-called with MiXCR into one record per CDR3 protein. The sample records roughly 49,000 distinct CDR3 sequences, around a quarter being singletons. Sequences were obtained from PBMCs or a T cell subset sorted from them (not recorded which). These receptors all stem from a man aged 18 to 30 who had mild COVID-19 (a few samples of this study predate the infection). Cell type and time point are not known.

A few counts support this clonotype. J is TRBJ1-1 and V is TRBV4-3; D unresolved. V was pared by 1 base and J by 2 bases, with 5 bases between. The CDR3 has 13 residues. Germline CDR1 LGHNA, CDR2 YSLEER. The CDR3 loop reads CASSQVINTEAFF. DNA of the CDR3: TGCGCCAGCAGCCAAGTTATTAACACTGAAGCTTTCTTT.

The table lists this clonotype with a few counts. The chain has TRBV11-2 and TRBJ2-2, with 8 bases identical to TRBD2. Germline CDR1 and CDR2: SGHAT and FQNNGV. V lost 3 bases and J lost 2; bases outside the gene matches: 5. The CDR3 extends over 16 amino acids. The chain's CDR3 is CASSLAGGANTGELFF. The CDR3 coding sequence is TGTGCCAGCAGCTTGGCCGGGGGGGCCAACACCGGGGAGCTGTTTTTT.

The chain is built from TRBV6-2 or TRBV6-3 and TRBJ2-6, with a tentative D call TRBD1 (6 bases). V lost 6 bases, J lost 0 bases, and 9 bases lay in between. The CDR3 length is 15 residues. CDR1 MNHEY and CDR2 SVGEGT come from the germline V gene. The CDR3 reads CASRLQGSGANVLTF. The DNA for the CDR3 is TGTGCCAGCAGGCTACAGGGCTCTGGGGCCAACGTCCTGACTTTC.

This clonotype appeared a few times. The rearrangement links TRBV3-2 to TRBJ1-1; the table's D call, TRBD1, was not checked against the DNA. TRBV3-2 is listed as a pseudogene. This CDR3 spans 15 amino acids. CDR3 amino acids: CASSPPRQGGTEAFF. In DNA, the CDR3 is TGTGCCAGCAGCCCACCAAGGCAGGGGGGCACTGAAGCTTTCTTT.

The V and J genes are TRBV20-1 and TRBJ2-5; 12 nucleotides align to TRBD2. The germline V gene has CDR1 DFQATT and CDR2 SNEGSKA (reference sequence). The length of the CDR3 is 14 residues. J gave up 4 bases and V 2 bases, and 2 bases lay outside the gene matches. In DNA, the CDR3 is TGCAGTGCTAGACTAGCGGGGGGGCGAGAGACCCAGTACTTC. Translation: CSARLAGGRETQYF.

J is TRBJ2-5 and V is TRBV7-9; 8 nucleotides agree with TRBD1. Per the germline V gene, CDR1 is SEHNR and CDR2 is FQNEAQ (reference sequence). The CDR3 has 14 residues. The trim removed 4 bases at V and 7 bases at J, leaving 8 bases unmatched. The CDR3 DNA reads TGTGCCAGCAGCTCTGGACAGGGTAGTGGGACCCAGTACTTC. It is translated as CASSSGQGSGTQYF.

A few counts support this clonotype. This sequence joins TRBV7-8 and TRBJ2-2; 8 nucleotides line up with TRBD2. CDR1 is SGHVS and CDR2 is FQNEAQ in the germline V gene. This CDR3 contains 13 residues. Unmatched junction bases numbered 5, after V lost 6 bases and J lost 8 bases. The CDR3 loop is CASRRTSSGELFF. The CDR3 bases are TGTGCCAGCAGACGGACTAGCAGTGGGGAGCTGTTTTTT. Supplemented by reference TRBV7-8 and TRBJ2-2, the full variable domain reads GAGVSQSPRYKVAKRGQDVALRCDPISGHVSLFWYQQALGQGPEFLTYFQNEAQLDKSGLPSDRFFAERPEGSVSTLKIQRTQQEDSAVYLCASRRTSSGELFFGEGSRLTVL.

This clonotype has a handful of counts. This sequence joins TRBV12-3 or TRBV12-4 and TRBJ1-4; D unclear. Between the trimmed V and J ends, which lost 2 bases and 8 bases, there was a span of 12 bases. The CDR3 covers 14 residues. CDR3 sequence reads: CASSLISSAEKLFF. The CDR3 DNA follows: TGTGCCAGCAGTTTAATCAGCAGCGCCGAAAAACTGTTTTTT.

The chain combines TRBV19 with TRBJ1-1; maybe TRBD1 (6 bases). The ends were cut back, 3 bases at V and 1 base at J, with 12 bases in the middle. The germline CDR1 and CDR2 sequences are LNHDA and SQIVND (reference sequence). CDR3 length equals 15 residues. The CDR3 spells CASSIVRQENTEAFF. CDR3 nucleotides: TGTGCCAGTAGTATCGTAAGACAGGAGAACACTGAAGCTTTCTTT. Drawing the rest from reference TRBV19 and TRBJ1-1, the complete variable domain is DGGITQSPKYLFRKEGQNVTLSCEQNLNHDAMYWYRQDPGQGLRLIYYSQIVNDFQKGDIAEGYSVSREKKESFPLTVTSAQKNPTAFYLCASSIVRQENTEAFFGQGTRLTVV.

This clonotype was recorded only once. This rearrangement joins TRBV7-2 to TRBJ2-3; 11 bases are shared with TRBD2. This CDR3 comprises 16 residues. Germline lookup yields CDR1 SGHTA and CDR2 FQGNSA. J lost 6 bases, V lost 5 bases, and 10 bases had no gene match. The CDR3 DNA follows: TGTGCCAGCAGCGGATCTAGCGGGGGGACTGTTGATACGCAGTATTTT. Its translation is CASSGSSGGTVDTQYF.

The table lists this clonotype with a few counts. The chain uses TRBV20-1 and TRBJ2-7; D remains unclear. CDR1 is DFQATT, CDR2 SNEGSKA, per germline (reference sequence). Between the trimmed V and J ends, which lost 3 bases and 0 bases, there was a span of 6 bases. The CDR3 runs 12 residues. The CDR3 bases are TGCAGTGCTAGTTATAACTCCTACGAGCAGTACTTC. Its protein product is CSASYNSYEQYF.

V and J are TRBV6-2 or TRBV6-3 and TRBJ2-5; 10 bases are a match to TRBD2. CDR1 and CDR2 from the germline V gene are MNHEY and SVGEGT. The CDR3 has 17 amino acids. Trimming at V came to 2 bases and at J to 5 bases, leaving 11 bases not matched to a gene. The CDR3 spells CASSYRFLGLALETQYF. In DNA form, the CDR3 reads TGTGCCAGCAGTTACCGATTTCTGGGACTAGCGTTGGAGACCCAGTACTTC.

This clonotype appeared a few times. The DNA for the CDR3 is TGTGCCAGCTCACCACTGGGGGTGGGCGATGAGCAGTTCTTC. This codes for CASSPLGVGDEQFF. The chain has TRBV18 and TRBJ2-1; D may correspond to TRBD1 or TRBD2 (5 bases each). Per the germline V gene, CDR1 is KGHSH and CDR2 is LQKENI. V lost 1 base and J lost 8, with 12 bases in between. The CDR3 contains 14 residues.

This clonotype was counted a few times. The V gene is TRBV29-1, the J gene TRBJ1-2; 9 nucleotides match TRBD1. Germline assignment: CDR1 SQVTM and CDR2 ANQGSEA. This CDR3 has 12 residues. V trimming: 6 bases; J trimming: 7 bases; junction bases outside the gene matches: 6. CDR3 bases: TGCAGCGTGCCGGGACAGGGATTTGGCTACACCTTC. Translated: CSVPGQGFGYTF.

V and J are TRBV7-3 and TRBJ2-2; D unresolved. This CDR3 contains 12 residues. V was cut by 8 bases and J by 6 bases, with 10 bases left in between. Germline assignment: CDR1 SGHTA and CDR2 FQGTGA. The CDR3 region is CASGLSAGELFF. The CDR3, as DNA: TGTGCCAGCGGCCTTTCGGCCGGGGAGCTGTTTTTT.

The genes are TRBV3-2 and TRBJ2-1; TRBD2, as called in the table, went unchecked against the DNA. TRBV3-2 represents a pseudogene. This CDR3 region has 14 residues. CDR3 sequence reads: CASHPSGGRNEQFF. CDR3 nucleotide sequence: TGTGCCAGTCACCCTAGCGGGGGGCGGAATGAGCAGTTCTTC.

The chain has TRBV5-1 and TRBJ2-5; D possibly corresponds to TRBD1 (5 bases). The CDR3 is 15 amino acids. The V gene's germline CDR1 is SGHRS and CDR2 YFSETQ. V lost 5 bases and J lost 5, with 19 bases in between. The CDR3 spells CASRVDKWVPETQYF. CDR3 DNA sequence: TGCGCCAGCAGAGTGGACAAATGGGTACCGGAGACCCAGTACTTC. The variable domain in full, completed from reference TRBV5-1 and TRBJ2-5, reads KAGVTQTPRYLIKTRGQQVTLSCSPISGHRSVSWYQQTPGQGLQFLFEYFSETQRNKGNFPGRFSGRQFSNSRSEMNVSTLELGDSALYLCASRVDKWVPETQYFGPGTRLLVL.

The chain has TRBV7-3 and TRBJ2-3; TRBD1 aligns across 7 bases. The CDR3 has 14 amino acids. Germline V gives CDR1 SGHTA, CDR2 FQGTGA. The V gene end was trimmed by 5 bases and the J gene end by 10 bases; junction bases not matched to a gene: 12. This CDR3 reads CASSTGQDPFPQYF. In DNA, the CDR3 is TGTGCCAGCAGCACAGGACAGGACCCCTTTCCGCAGTATTTT.